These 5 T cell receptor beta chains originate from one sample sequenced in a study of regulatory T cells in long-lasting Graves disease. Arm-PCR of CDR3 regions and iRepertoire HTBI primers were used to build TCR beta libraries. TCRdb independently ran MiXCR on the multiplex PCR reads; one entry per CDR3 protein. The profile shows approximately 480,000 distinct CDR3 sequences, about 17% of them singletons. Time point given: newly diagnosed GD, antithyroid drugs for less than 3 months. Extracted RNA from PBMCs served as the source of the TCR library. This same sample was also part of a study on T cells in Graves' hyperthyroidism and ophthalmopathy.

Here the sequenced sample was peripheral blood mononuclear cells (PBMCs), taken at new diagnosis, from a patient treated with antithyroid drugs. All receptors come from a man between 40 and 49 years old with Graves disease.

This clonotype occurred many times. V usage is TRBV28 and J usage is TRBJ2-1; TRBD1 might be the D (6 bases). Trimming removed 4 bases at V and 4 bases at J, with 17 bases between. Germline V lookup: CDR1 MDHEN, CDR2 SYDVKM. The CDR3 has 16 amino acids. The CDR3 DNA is TGTGCCAGCAGTTCCTACAGGGCCTTGGGGTACAATGAGCAGTTCTTC. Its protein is CASSSYRALGYNEQFF.

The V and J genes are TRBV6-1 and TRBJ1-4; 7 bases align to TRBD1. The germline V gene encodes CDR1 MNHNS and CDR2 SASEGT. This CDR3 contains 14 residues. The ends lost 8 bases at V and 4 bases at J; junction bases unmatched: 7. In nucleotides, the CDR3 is TGTGCCAGCGGGGGACAGCGTATTAATGAAAAACTGTTTTTT. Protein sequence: CASGGQRINEKLFF.

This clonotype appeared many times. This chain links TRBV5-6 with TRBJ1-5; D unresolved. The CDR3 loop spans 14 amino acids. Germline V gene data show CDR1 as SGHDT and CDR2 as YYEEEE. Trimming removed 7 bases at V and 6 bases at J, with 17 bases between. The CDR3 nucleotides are TGTGCCAGCGCCACCGCGGGTTTCGGTCAGCCCCAGCATTTT. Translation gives CASATAGFGQPQHF.

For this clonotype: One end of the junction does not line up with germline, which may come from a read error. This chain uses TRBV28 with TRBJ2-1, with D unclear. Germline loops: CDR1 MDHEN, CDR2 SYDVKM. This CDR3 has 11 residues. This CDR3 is CASEYYHEQFF. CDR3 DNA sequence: TGTGCCAGTGAGTACTACCATGAGCAGTTCTTC.

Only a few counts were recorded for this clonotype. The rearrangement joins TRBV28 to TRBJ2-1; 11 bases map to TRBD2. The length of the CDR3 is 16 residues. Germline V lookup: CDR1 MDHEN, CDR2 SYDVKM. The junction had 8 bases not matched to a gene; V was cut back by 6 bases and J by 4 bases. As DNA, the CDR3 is TGTGCCAGCAGCCCACTAGCGGGAGTCGGGTACAATGAGCAGTTCTTC. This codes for CASSPLAGVGYNEQFF.